This is a list of T cell receptor beta chains from one sample in a study of blood T cell repertoires in COVID-19. Measured with immunoSEQ multiplex PCR; TCRdb has only the in-frame clones, and not every one. This table has some 60,000 clones, 80% to 85% appearing once. The source material was peripheral blood. These receptors came from a human donor in a cohort sampled during active COVID-19. CDR3s leave out the opening cysteine and the closing phenylalanine or tryptophan. A row's size may be missing; if present it is once, few, many or a size class.

TRBJ2-2 | TRBV5-1 | . | ASSPDRANTGELF
TRBJ1-1 | TRBV27 | once | ASSLTGQAREAF
TRBJ2-5 | TRBV18 | . | ASSPGLAPYQETQY
TRBJ1-1 | TRBV3-1/TRBV3-2 | . | ASSLRTGGLTEAF
TRBJ2-3 | TRBV29-1 | . | SVDADNTDTQY
TRBJ2-7 | TRBV11-3 | . | ASSLGPEQGLQY
TRBJ2-2 | TRBV3-1/TRBV3-2 | . | ASSLPRTEATGELF
TRBJ2-2 | TRBV2 | once | ASSAQQGALTGELF
TRBJ2-3 | TRBV5-4 | . | ASSPGLVGTDTQY
TRBJ1-4 | TRBV2 | few | ASKGTVEKLF
TRBJ1-2 | TRBV7-2 | few | ASSRRTGGFNYGYT
TRBJ1-1 | TRBV3-1/TRBV3-2 | . | ASSHLGAIYTEAF
TRBJ2-3 | TRBV18 | . | ASSPTGRGGTDTQY
TRBJ1-2 | TRBV6-5 | . | ASSRQGNYGYT
TRBJ2-1 | TRBV12-3/TRBV12-4 | . | ASSWGGMAGAF
TRBJ2-4 | TRBV3-1/TRBV3-2 | . | ASSQAGQKRNIQY
TRBJ2-1 | TRBV18 | . | ASSLRGTGTYNEQF
TRBJ1-2 | TRBV7-9 | . | ASSLSRDSVNYT
TRBJ2-2 | TRBV27 | . | ASSPWPNTGELF
TRBJ1-2 | TRBV14 | . | ASSHTTGGDYGYT
TRBJ2-4 | TRBV5-4 | . | ASSLPTGGGAKNIQY
TRBJ2-5 | TRBV27 | . | ASTPWGQGFQETQY
TRBJ2-1 | TRBV30 | . | AWSLAVEQF
TRBJ2-7 | TRBV11-2 | . | ASSLDGAVGEQY
TRBJ2-1 | TRBV27 | few | ASRTGRGVNEQF
TRBJ1-5 | TRBV7-9 | . | ASSLTQGAEGNQPQH
TRBJ2-1 | TRBV10-3 | . | AISGTLGIEQF
TRBJ1-2 | TRBV12-3/TRBV12-4 | . | ASTTVRSYGYT